This T cell receptor beta chain was sequenced during a study of cytomegalovirus exposure and HLA in healthy donors. Whole-study context: According to later analysis, the same platform produced the approximately 120 validation and approximately 630 first-cohort repertoires.

J lost 3 bases, V lost 7 bases, and 12 bases had no gene match. Per germline, CDR1 SGHRS and CDR2 YFSETQ. The CDR3 has 15 amino acids. Data came from immunoSEQ multiplex PCR; TCRdb stores just in-frame clones and leaves some out. The sample includes over 150,000 clones, roughly nine tenths seen only once; the top ten take around 3.1%. Study-wide points: Most TCR sequences showed up rarely, but some public TCRs showed up in many donors.

Comments on this clone: Its antigen remains unidentified.

The receptor was derived from a woman between 18 and 29 years old in good health and CMV-seropositive. The chain uses TRBV5-1 and TRBJ2-7; the match to TRBD1 covers 8 bases. Sequencing used PBMCs. The CDR3 here is CASRPGYRGFYEQYF. DNA for the CDR3: TGCGCCAGCCGACCCGGATACAGGGGGTTCTACGAGCAGTACTTC.